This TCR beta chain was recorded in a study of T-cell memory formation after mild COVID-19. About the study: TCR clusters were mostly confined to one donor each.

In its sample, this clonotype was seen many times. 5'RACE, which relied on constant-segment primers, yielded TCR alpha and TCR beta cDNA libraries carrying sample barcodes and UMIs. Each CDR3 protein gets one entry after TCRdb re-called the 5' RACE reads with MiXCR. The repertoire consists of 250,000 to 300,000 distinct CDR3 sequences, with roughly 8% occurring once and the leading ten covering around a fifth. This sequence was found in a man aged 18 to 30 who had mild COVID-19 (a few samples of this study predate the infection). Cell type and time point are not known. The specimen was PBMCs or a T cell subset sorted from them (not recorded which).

The CDR3: CASTEFGRETQYF. The CDR3 DNA sequence: TGCGCCAGCACGGAGTTTGGGAGAGAGACCCAGTACTTC. The chain employs TRBV5-1 and TRBJ2-5, with D possibly TRBD2 on 5 matching bases. Germline CDR1 is SGHRS and CDR2 is YFSETQ. V gave up 6 bases and J gave up 4 bases, with 13 bases separating them. CDR3 length equals 13 residues.